The 15 T cell receptor beta chains given below trace back to one sample, sequenced in a study of T cells in localized non-small cell lung cancer. This table comes from immunoSEQ multiplex PCR, and its TCRdb copy is limited to in-frame clones, with some not included. Among tens of thousands of clones listed, approximately 90% were seen once. Sequenced here: PBMCs, sampled before any cancer treatment. These receptors were collected from a man aged 35 to 70 with stage II lung adenocarcinoma.

The chain has TRBV5-1 and TRBJ2-1; TRBD1 matches 7 bases. In germline, CDR1 is SGHRS, CDR2 YFSETQ. V dropped 0 bases and J dropped 8; count of bases not matched to a gene: 2. This CDR3 is built from 13 residues. This CDR3 reads CASSLEGGDEQFF. The CDR3 DNA is TGCGCCAGCAGCTTGGAAGGGGGCGATGAGCAGTTCTTC.

The CDR3 protein is CASRSQRLGSFSTEAFF. In DNA form, the CDR3 reads TGTGCCAGTAGATCCCAGAGGCTGGGATCTTTTTCCACTGAAGCTTTCTTT. V gene TRBV19 combines with J gene TRBJ1-1; D call uncertain. The CDR3 is 17 residues long. From germline, CDR1 is LNHDA and CDR2 SQIVND (reference sequence). Between the trimmed V and J ends, which lost 6 bases and 4 bases, there was a span of 24 bases.

This clone is termed medium-sized (0.01 to 0.1%). The CDR3 coding sequence is TGTGCCTGGAGTGTACTACCTGGATGGTCCAGGCCCACCTACGAGCAGTACTTC. Translated: CAWSVLPGWSRPTYEQYF. This rearrangement joins TRBV30 to TRBJ2-7; D ambiguous. The V end was cut by 0 bases, the J end by 2 bases, with 23 bases between. The CDR3 extends over 18 amino acids. Germline V gives CDR1 GTSNPN, CDR2 SVGIG (reference sequence).

This rearrangement joins TRBV25-1 to TRBJ2-5, with 9 bases that match TRBD1. The J call may be wrong; the DNA end is better matched by TRBJ2-7. The germline V gene has CDR1 MGHDK and CDR2 SYGVNS. The CDR3 has 14 amino acids. CDR3 coding DNA: TGTGCCAGCAGCTCGACAGGGGGTTATGGCGAGCAGTACTTC. It codes for CASSSTGGYGEQYF.

The chain couples TRBV19 to TRBJ1-5, with no clear D. V lost 6 bases to trimming and J lost 4 bases, with 16 bases between them. CDR3 length equals 15 residues. Looked up from germline, CDR1 is LNHDA and CDR2 is SQIVND (reference sequence). The CDR3 reads CASREFSGSNQPQHF. The CDR3 region has the DNA TGTGCCAGTAGGGAATTCAGTGGATCAAATCAGCCCCAGCATTTT.

The gene calls are TRBV2 and TRBJ2-5, with a tentative D call TRBD2 (5 bases). Germline CDR1 is SNHLY and CDR2 is FYNNEI. The V gene lost 2 bases and the J gene lost 3 bases, with 13 bases spanning the gap. CDR3 length: 15 amino acids. The CDR3 spells CASSETIGLEETQYF. The CDR3 DNA is TGTGCCAGCAGTGAAACGATTGGACTTGAAGAGACCCAGTACTTC. Based on the CDR3 plus reference TRBV2 and TRBJ2-5, the full variable domain is EPEVTQTPSHQVTQMGQEVILRCVPISNHLYFYWYRQILGQKVEFLVSFYNNEISEKSEIFDDQFSVERPDGSNFTLKIRSTKLEDSAMYFCASSETIGLEETQYFGPGTRLLVL.

The chain has TRBV5-4 and TRBJ2-1, with 15 bases that match TRBD2. The CDR3 length is 15 residues. From germline, CDR1 is SGHNT and CDR2 YYREEE (reference sequence). The V segment lost 4 bases and the J segment 10 bases; nucleotides outside the gene matches: 6. The CDR3 nucleotides read TGTGCCAGCAGCCCGGGACTAGCGGGGGGTAGGGAGCAGTTCTTC. Amino acids: CASSPGLAGGREQFF.

The chain recombines TRBV7-8 with TRBJ2-7; either TRBD1 or TRBD2 may fit D (5 bases each). The V end was cut by 1 base, the J end by 0 bases, with 16 bases between. This CDR3 has 17 amino acids. CDR1 is SGHVS and CDR2 is FQNEAQ in the germline V gene. The CDR3 DNA follows: TGTGCCAGCAGCTTAGTATTGGTGGGGGTCAGCTCCTACGAGCAGTACGTC. Protein product: CASSLVLVGVSSYEQYV.

This chain connects TRBV7-8 to TRBJ1-2, with D possibly TRBD1 on 6 matching bases. Germline CDR1 SGHVS, CDR2 FQNEAQ. The CDR3 runs to 15 residues. Trimming stripped 5 bases from V and 3 bases from J, with 16 bases between. The CDR3 loop reads CASSPIDRSYYGYTF. In DNA form, the CDR3 reads TGTGCCAGCAGCCCCATCGACAGGAGTTACTATGGCTACACCTTC. Combining the CDR3 with reference TRBV7-8 and TRBJ1-2 gives the whole variable domain GAGVSQSPRYKVAKRGQDVALRCDPISGHVSLFWYQQALGQGPEFLTYFQNEAQLDKSGLPSDRFFAERPEGSVSTLKIQRTQQEDSAVYLCASSPIDRSYYGYTFGSGTRLTVV.

This clone was recorded once. The CDR3 spells CAKNPGTYLNEQFF. Here the CDR3 DNA reads TGTGCCAAGAATCCAGGGACATACCTCAATGAGCAGTTCTTC. The V and J genes are TRBV6-4 and TRBJ2-1; possible D gene TRBD1, 6 bases. This CDR3 comprises 14 residues. Per germline, CDR1 MRHNA and CDR2 SNTAGT. Trimming removed 10 bases from V and 6 bases from J, with 19 bases in between.

The chain combines TRBV30 with TRBJ2-1, with D unresolved. The ends were cut back, 2 bases at V and 7 bases at J, with 15 bases in the middle. This CDR3 region has 14 residues. The V gene's germline CDR1 is GTSNPN and CDR2 SVGIG (reference sequence). CDR3 coding DNA: TGTGCCTGGAGTCCCCCGAGCAGTTTGAATGAGCAGTTCTTC. Translation gives CAWSPPSSLNEQFF.

The V call is TRBV10-2, the J call TRBJ2-1; 16 bases are shared with TRBD2. The V gene end was trimmed by 4 bases and the J gene end by 8 bases; junction bases not matched to a gene: 8. The germline gives CDR1 WSHSY, CDR2 SAAADI. The CDR3 totals 17 residues. Written as DNA, the CDR3 is TGCGCCAGCAGTGCATCAGGGACTAGCGGGGGGGTTTATGAGCAGTTCTTC. Translated: CASSASGTSGGVYEQFF.

This clone appeared once. The genes are TRBV9 and TRBJ2-1; 10 bases match TRBD2. J was trimmed by 4 bases and V by 0 bases; bases with no gene match: 4. CDR3 length: 16 amino acids. Germline-derived CDR1 and CDR2 are SGDLS and YYNGEE. CDR3 coding DNA: TGTGCCAGCAGCGTAGGGACTAGCGGTGGGTACAATGAGCAGTTCTTC. The encoded protein is CASSVGTSGGYNEQFF.

This clone was recorded only once. The chain is built from TRBV2 and TRBJ1-2, with 10 bases fitting TRBD1. The CDR3 length is 15 residues. Trimming removed 6 bases from V and 8 bases from J; junction bases left unmatched: 12. The germline V gene has CDR1 SNHLY and CDR2 FYNNEI. The CDR3 reads CASSDRGPDVGGYTF. Here the CDR3 DNA reads TGTGCCAGCAGCGACAGGGGGCCGGATGTGGGGGGCTACACCTTC.

The rearrangement joins TRBV18 to TRBJ1-1; D not resolved. Trimming took off 3 bases at V and 1 base at J, with 3 bases between the two ends. Germline-derived CDR1 and CDR2 are KGHSH and LQKENI. The CDR3 runs 12 residues. CDR3 nucleotide sequence: TGTGCCAGCTCACCCCAGAACACTGAAGCTTTCTTT. Protein sequence: CASSPQNTEAFF.